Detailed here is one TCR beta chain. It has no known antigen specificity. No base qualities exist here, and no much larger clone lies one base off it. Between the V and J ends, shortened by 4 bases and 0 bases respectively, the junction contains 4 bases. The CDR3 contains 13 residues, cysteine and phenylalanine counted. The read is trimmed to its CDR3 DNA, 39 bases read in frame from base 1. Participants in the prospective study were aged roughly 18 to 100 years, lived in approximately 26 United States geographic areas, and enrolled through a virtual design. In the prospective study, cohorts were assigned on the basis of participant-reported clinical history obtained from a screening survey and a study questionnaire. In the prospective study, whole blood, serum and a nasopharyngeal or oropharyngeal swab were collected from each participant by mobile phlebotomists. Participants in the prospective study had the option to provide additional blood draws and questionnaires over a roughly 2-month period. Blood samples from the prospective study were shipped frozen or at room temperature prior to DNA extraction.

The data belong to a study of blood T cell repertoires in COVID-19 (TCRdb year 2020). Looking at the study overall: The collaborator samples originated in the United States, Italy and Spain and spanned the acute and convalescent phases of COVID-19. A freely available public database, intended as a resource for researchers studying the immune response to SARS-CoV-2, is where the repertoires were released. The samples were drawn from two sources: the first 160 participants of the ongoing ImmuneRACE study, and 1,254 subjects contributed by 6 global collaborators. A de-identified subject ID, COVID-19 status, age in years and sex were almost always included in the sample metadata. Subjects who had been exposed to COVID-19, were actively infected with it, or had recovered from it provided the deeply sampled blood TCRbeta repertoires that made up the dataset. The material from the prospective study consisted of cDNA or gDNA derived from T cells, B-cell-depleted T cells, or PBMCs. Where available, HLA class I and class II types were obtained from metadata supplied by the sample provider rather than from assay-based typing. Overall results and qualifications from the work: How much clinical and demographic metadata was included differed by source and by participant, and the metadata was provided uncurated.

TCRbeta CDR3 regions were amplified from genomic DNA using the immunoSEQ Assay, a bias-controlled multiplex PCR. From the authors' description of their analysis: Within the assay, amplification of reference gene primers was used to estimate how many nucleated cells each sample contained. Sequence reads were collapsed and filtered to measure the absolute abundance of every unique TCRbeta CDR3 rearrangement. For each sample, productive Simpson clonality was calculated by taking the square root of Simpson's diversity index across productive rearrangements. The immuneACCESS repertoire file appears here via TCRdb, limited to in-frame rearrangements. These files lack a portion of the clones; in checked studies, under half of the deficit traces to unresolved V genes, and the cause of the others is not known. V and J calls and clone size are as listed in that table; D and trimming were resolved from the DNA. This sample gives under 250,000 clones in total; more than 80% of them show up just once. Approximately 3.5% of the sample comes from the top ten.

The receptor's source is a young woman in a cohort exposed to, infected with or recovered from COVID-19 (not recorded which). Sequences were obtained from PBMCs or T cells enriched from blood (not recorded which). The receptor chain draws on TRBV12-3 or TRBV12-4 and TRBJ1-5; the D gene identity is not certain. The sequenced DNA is TGTGCCAGCAGTTACAGTAGCAATCAGCCCCAGCATTTT. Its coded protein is CASSYSSNQPQHF.